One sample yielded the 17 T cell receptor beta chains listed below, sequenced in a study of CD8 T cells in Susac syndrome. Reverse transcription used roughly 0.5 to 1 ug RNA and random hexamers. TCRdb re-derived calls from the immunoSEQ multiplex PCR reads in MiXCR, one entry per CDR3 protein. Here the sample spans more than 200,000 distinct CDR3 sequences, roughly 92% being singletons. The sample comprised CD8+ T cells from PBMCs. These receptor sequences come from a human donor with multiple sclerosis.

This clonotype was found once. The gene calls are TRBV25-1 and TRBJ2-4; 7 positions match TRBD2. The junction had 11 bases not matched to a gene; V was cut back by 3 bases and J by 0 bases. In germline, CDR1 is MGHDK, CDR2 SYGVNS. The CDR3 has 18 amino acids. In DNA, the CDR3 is TGTGCCAGCAGTGACTCCTCGGGGAGGGCGATAGCCAAAAACATTCAGTACTTC. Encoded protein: CASSDSSGRAIAKNIQYF.

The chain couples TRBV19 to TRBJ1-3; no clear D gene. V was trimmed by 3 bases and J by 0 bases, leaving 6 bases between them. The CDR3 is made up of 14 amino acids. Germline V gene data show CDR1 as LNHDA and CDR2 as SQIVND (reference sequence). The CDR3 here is CASSMSFSGNTIYF. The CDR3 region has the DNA TGTGCCAGTAGTATGAGCTTCTCTGGAAACACCATATATTTT. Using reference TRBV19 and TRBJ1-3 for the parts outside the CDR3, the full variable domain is DGGITQSPKYLFRKEGQNVTLSCEQNLNHDAMYWYRQDPGQGLRLIYYSQIVNDFQKGDIAEGYSVSREKKESFPLTVTSAQKNPTAFYLCASSMSFSGNTIYFGEGSWLTVV.

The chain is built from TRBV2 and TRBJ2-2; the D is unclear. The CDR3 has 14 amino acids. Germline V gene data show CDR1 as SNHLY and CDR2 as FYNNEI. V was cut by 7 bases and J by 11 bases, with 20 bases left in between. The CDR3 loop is CASTPRSGPVELFF. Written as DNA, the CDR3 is TGTGCCAGCACCCCTAGATCGGGTCCTGTAGAGCTGTTTTTT.

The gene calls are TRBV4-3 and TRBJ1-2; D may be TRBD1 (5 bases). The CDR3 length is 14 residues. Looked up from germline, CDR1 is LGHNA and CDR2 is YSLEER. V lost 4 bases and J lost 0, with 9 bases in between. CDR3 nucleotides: TGCGCCAGCAGCCGGGACTCCACTAACTATGGCTACACCTTC. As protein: CASSRDSTNYGYTF.

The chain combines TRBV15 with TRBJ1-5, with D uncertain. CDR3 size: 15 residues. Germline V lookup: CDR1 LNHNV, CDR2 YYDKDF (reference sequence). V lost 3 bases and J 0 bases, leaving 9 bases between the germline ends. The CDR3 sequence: CATSRVGNSNQPQHF. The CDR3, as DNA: TGTGCCACCAGCAGGGTGGGTAATAGCAATCAGCCCCAGCATTTT.

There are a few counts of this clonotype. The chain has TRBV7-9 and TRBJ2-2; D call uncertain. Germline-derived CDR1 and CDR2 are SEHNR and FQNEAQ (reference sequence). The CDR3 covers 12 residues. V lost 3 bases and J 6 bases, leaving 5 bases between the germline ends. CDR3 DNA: TGTGCCAGCAGCTTCGGGCCCGGGGAGCTGTTTTTT. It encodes CASSFGPGELFF.

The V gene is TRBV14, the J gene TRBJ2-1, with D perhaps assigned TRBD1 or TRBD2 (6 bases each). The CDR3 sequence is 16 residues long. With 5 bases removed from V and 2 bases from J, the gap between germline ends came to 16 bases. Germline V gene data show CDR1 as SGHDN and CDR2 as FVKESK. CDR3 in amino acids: CASSVWGANAYNEQFF. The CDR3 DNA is TGTGCCAGCAGCGTCTGGGGGGCCAACGCCTACAATGAGCAGTTCTTC.

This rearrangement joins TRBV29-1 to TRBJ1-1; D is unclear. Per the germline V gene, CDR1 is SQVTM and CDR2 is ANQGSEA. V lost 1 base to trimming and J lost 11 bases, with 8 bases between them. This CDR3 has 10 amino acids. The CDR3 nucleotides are TGCAGCGTTGAAGCTGGGTATGCTTTCTTT. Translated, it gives CSVEAGYAFF.

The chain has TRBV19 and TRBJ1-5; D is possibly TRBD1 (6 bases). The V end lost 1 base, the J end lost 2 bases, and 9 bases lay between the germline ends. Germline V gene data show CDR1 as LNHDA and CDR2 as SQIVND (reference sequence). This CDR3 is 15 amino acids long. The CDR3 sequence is CASSIVAGGNQPQHF. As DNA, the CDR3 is TGTGCCAGTAGTATAGTGGCAGGGGGCAATCAGCCCCAGCATTTT.

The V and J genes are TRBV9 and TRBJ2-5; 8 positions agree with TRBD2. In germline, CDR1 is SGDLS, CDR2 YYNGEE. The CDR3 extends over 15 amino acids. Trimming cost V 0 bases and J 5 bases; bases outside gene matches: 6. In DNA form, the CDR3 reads TGTGCCAGCAGCGTAGAAACCGGCGGGGGGGAGACCCAGTACTTC. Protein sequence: CASSVETGGGETQYF.

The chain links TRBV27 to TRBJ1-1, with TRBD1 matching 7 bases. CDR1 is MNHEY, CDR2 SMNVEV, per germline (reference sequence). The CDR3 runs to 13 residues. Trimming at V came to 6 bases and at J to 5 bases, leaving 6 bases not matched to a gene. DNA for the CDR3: TGTGCCAGCAGACCAGGACAGGAGACTGAAGCTTTCTTT. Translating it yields CASRPGQETEAFF.

CDR3 bases: TGTGCCTGGAGTGCCCTAGCGGGACATCATCCCCAAGAGACCCAGTACTTC. It yields the protein CAWSALAGHHPQETQYF. The V gene is TRBV30, the J gene TRBJ2-5; the match to TRBD2 covers 9 bases. Germline values: CDR1 GTSNPN, CDR2 SVGIG (reference sequence). The V gene end was trimmed by 1 base and the J gene end by 1 base; junction bases not matched to a gene: 10. The CDR3 runs to 17 residues.

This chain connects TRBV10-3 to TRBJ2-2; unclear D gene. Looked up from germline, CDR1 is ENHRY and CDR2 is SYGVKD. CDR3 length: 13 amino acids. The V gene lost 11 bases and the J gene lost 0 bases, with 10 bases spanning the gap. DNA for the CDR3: TGTGCCGTGGCTGCCCCGAACACCGGGGAGCTGTTTTTT. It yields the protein CAVAAPNTGELFF.

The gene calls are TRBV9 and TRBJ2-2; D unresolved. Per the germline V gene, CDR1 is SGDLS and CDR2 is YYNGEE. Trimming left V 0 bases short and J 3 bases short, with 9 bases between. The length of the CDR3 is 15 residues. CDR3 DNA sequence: TGTGCCAGCAGCGTAGAGGGCGGTTACACCGGGGAGCTGTTTTTT. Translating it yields CASSVEGGYTGELFF.

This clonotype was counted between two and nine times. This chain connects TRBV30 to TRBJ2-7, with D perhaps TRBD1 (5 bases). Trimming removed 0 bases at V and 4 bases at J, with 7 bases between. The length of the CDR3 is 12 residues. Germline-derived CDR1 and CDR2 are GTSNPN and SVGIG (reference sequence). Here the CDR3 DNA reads TGTGCCTGGAGTGTAGGGGCTTACGAGCAGTACTTC. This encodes CAWSVGAYEQYF.

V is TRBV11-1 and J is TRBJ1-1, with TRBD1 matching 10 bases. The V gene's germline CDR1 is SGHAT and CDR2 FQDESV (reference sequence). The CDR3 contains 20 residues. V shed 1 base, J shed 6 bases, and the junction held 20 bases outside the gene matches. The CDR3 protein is CASSLENYLYGDRGLAEAFF. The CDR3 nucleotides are TGTGCCAGCAGCTTAGAAAACTACTTATACGGGGACAGGGGTCTCGCTGAAGCTTTCTTT.

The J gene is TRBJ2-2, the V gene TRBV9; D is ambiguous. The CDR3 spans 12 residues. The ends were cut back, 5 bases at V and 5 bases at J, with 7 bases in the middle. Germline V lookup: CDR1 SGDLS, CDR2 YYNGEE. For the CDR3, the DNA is TGTGCCAGCAGGGCGGAGACCGGGGAGCTGTTTTTT. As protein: CASRAETGELFF.